Given below is one TCR beta chain in context. Splitting the CD4+ cells yielded a CD45RA+ naive subset and a CD45RA-negative memory subset. This entry belongs to a study of shared clonotypes between healthy human individuals. This CDR3 region has 15 residues. Per the germline V gene, CDR1 is SGHAT and CDR2 is FQNNGV. Trimming took off 6 bases at V and 2 bases at J, with 14 bases between the two ends. Method: immunoSEQ multiplex PCR; TCRdb's copy keeps in-frame clones and lacks some. The sample contains under 1,900,000 clones, approximately 98.5% of which appear only once. This TCR was recovered from a man in his thirties or forties in good health. This chain joins TRBV11-2 and TRBJ2-1; D is ambiguous. The sequenced sample was naive CD4+ T cells sorted from blood. Described subset: CD45RA+ positively selected. The CDR3 loop reads CASSLTATAYNEQFF. The DNA of the CDR3 is TGTGCCAGCAGTTTGACGGCTACAGCCTACAATGAGCAGTTCTTC.